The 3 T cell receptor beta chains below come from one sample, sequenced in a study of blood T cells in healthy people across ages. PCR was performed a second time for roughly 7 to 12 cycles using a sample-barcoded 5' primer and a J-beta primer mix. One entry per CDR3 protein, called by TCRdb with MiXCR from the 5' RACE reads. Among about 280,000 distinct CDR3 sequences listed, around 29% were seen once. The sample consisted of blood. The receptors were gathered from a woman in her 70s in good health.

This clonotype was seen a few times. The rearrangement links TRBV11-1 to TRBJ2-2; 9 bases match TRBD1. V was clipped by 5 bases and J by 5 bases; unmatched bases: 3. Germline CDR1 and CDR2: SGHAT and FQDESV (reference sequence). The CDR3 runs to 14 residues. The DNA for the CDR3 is TGTGCCAGCAGCCCAGGACAGGGGACCGGGGAGCTGTTTTTT. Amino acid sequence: CASSPGQGTGELFF.

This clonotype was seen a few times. The CDR3 spells CASSLGTDMNEKLFF. CDR3 coding DNA: TGCGCCAGCAGCTTGGGGACAGATATGAATGAAAAACTGTTTTTT. V is TRBV5-1 and J is TRBJ1-4, with a tentative D call TRBD1 (6 bases). In germline, CDR1 is SGHRS, CDR2 YFSETQ. V was clipped by 0 bases and J by 5 bases, with 11 bases between them. The CDR3 extends over 15 amino acids.

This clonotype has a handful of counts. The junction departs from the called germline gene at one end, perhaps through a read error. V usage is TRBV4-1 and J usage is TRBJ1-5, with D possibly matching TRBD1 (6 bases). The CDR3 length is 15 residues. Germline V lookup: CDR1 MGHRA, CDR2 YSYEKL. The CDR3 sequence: CAGSTSTGSNQPQHF. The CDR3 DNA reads TGCGCCGGCAGCACGTCGACAGGCAGCAATCAGCCCCAGCATTTT.